This is a list of T cell receptor beta chains from one sample in a study of blood T cell repertoires in COVID-19. The protocol was immunoSEQ multiplex PCR, while the TCRdb copy is restricted to in-frame clones and leaves out a portion. The sample has about 220,000 clones, around 80% seen once; the top ten hold 5.1%. Sequencing used peripheral blood. These receptors all come from a human donor in a cohort sampled during active COVID-19. Each CDR3 is given with its conserved first and last residue. Each record gives: CDR3 DNA, CDR3 protein, D gene, V gene, clone size, J gene. The D gene is left open where the match is weak. Clone size, where shown, is once, few, many, or a class for clones that have expanded.

CDR3nt: TGTGCCAGCCACGACAGGTTCCAGACCCAGTACTTC
CDR3aa: CASHDRFQTQYF
d_gene: .
v_gene: TRBV6-5
abundance: .
j_gene: TRBJ2-5

CDR3nt: TGCGCCAGCAGCCAAGGAATGGCCTCCTACGAGCAGTACTTC
CDR3aa: CASSQGMASYEQYF
d_gene: .
v_gene: TRBV4-3
abundance: .
j_gene: TRBJ2-7

CDR3nt: TGTGCCAGCAGCTTGGGACCGGGACAGGGGGCGGACGAGCAGTACTTC
CDR3aa: CASSLGPGQGADEQYF
d_gene: TRBD1
v_gene: TRBV5-4
abundance: once
j_gene: TRBJ2-7

CDR3nt: TGTGCCAGCAGCCCAGGGCCCTACGAGCAGTACTTC
CDR3aa: CASSPGPYEQYF
d_gene: .
v_gene: TRBV28
abundance: .
j_gene: TRBJ2-7

CDR3nt: TGTGCCAGCTCACCCAAAGGACTAGCGGGTGTTAGCTCCTACAATGAGCAGTTCTTC
CDR3aa: CASSPKGLAGVSSYNEQFF
d_gene: TRBD2
v_gene: TRBV18
abundance: .
j_gene: TRBJ2-1

CDR3nt: TGTGCCAGCAGCCAAGATAATACGGGAGGGAGCTACGAGCAGTACTTC
CDR3aa: CASSQDNTGGSYEQYF
d_gene: TRBD2
v_gene: TRBV4-2
abundance: few
j_gene: TRBJ2-7

CDR3nt: TGTGCCAGCCAAGGGGGCATGGGCAATCAGCCCCAGCATTTT
CDR3aa: CASQGGMGNQPQHF
d_gene: TRBD1
v_gene: TRBV18
abundance: .
j_gene: TRBJ1-5

CDR3nt: TGTGCCAGCAGTGAAAGACAGATCAATCAGCCCCAGCATTTT
CDR3aa: CASSERQINQPQHF
d_gene: .
v_gene: TRBV2
abundance: .
j_gene: TRBJ1-5

CDR3nt: TGTGCCAGCAGCTTCTCAGGGGGGAACACTGAAGCTTTCTTT
CDR3aa: CASSFSGGNTEAFF
d_gene: TRBD1
v_gene: TRBV7-3
abundance: .
j_gene: TRBJ1-1

CDR3nt: TGTGCCAGCAGCCCCTTCGGAGGGAACACTGAAGCTTTCTTT
CDR3aa: CASSPFGGNTEAFF
d_gene: .
v_gene: TRBV3-1/TRBV3-2
abundance: .
j_gene: TRBJ1-1

CDR3nt: TGTGCCAGCAGACAGGGGTATGGGAATTCACCCCTCCACTTT
CDR3aa: CASRQGYGNSPLHF
d_gene: TRBD1
v_gene: TRBV27
abundance: .
j_gene: TRBJ1-6

CDR3nt: TGTGCCAGCAGCTTCTTCGACAGGGTCTATGGCTACACCTTC
CDR3aa: CASSFFDRVYGYTF
d_gene: TRBD1
v_gene: TRBV7-2
abundance: .
j_gene: TRBJ1-2

CDR3nt: TGCGCCAGCAGCCAAGGGGAGTGGAATGAGCAGTTCTTC
CDR3aa: CASSQGEWNEQFF
d_gene: .
v_gene: TRBV4-1
abundance: .
j_gene: TRBJ2-1

CDR3nt: TGTGCCAGCAGCCCCCCACCGGCGGGTTCAGAGACCCAGTACTTC
CDR3aa: CASSPPPAGSETQYF
d_gene: .
v_gene: TRBV28
abundance: .
j_gene: TRBJ2-5

CDR3nt: TGTGCCAGCAGTGTCGCCAGGGGGCTTGCAGATACGCAGTATTTT
CDR3aa: CASSVARGLADTQYF
d_gene: TRBD1
v_gene: TRBV25-1
abundance: .
j_gene: TRBJ2-3

CDR3nt: TGTGCAAGTCGCTTAGGTGCGACGGAGCAGAGTTACGAGCAGTACTTC
CDR3aa: CASRLGATEQSYEQYF
d_gene: .
v_gene: TRBV12-2
abundance: .
j_gene: TRBJ2-7

CDR3nt: TGTGCCAGCAGTCGGACGTGGCGAGTAGGGGAAGAGACCCAGTACTTC
CDR3aa: CASSRTWRVGEETQYF
d_gene: .
v_gene: TRBV6-2/TRBV6-3
abundance: .
j_gene: TRBJ2-5

CDR3nt: TGTGCCAGCTCACAGGGCACGGGGACTGAAGCTTTCTTT
CDR3aa: CASSQGTGTEAFF
d_gene: .
v_gene: TRBV18
abundance: once
j_gene: TRBJ1-1

CDR3nt: TGTGCCAGCAGCCAAGATCGGACTAGCGGGAGGGAGACCCAGTACTTC
CDR3aa: CASSQDRTSGRETQYF
d_gene: TRBD2
v_gene: TRBV4-2
abundance: .
j_gene: TRBJ2-5

CDR3nt: TGTGCCAGCAGTTTTTTTTTCGGCCAGGGGGATAGCGAGCAGTACTTC
CDR3aa: CASSFFFGQGDSEQYF
d_gene: TRBD1
v_gene: TRBV27
abundance: once
j_gene: TRBJ2-7

CDR3nt: TGTGCCAGCAGCTTGCGTGCCAGGGCGGGAGCAACTAATGAAAAACTGTTTTTT
CDR3aa: CASSLRARAGATNEKLFF
d_gene: .
v_gene: TRBV5-8
abundance: .
j_gene: TRBJ1-4

CDR3nt: TGTGCCAGCAGTTTAAATTTGCGGGGTTCTCCCGAGCAGTACTTC
CDR3aa: CASSLNLRGSPEQYF
d_gene: .
v_gene: TRBV27
abundance: once
j_gene: TRBJ2-7

CDR3nt: TGTGCCAGCAGCTTACCGGGCACAGATACGCAGTATTTT
CDR3aa: CASSLPGTDTQYF
d_gene: .
v_gene: TRBV7-9
abundance: .
j_gene: TRBJ2-3

CDR3nt: TGTGCCAGCAGTTACTCGGGGACCGGGACTAACAATGAGCAGTTCTTC
CDR3aa: CASSYSGTGTNNEQFF
d_gene: TRBD2
v_gene: TRBV6-6
abundance: .
j_gene: TRBJ2-1

CDR3nt: TGTGCCAGCAGCTGGGGGACAGCGGTGAACTATGGCTACACCTTC
CDR3aa: CASSWGTAVNYGYTF
d_gene: TRBD1
v_gene: TRBV5-6
abundance: .
j_gene: TRBJ1-2

CDR3nt: TGTGCCAGCAGCCTTACTAGGGCGGCTGAGCAGTTCTTC
CDR3aa: CASSLTRAAEQFF
d_gene: .
v_gene: TRBV7-3
abundance: .
j_gene: TRBJ2-1

CDR3nt: TGTGCCTGGAGTGTATTGGGCGGGAGCGCCTCCTACGAGCAGTACTTC
CDR3aa: CAWSVLGGSASYEQYF
d_gene: TRBD2
v_gene: TRBV30
abundance: .
j_gene: TRBJ2-7

CDR3nt: TGTGCCAGCAGTGATACCGGGACAGGCGGCGACGAGCAGTACTTC
CDR3aa: CASSDTGTGGDEQYF
d_gene: TRBD1
v_gene: TRBV25-1
abundance: .
j_gene: TRBJ2-7

CDR3nt: TGTGCCAGCAGAGGGACAGGAAGCTCCTACGAGCAGTACTTC
CDR3aa: CASRGTGSSYEQYF
d_gene: TRBD1
v_gene: TRBV28
abundance: once
j_gene: TRBJ2-7

CDR3nt: TGTGCCAGCAGCGTTGCTAGCGGGAGTCGCTACGAGCAGTACTTC
CDR3aa: CASSVASGSRYEQYF
d_gene: TRBD2
v_gene: TRBV11-2
abundance: .
j_gene: TRBJ2-7

CDR3nt: TGTGCCAGCAGCGTAGGCTGGCAGGGTGCCTACGAGCAGTACTTC
CDR3aa: CASSVGWQGAYEQYF
d_gene: .
v_gene: TRBV9
abundance: .
j_gene: TRBJ2-7

CDR3nt: TGTGCCAGCAGCAAAGCTCCGGGACTAGCGGGAGGTGAGCAGTACTTC
CDR3aa: CASSKAPGLAGGEQYF
d_gene: TRBD2
v_gene: TRBV9
abundance: .
j_gene: TRBJ2-7

CDR3nt: TGTGCCAGCAGTACACTAGGGACAGGGGGAGCTGAAGCTTTCTTT
CDR3aa: CASSTLGTGGAEAFF
d_gene: TRBD1
v_gene: TRBV27
abundance: once
j_gene: TRBJ1-1

CDR3nt: TGTGCCAGCAGCCTAGTTGAGGGTATCACCCCCTACGAGCAGTACTTC
CDR3aa: CASSLVEGITPYEQYF
d_gene: .
v_gene: TRBV7-2
abundance: .
j_gene: TRBJ2-7

CDR3nt: TGTGCCAGCAGTGCCCTGACTAGCGGGAGAGATACGCAGTATTTT
CDR3aa: CASSALTSGRDTQYF
d_gene: TRBD2
v_gene: TRBV25-1
abundance: .
j_gene: TRBJ2-3

CDR3nt: TGCGCCAGCAGCTTGGGAGGGGGCGCACCAGTTGGGCAGTACTTC
CDR3aa: CASSLGGGAPVGQYF
d_gene: TRBD1
v_gene: TRBV5-1
abundance: .
j_gene: TRBJ2-7

CDR3nt: TGTGCCAGCAGTTTAAGACGACAGGTCTACAATGAGCAGTTCTTC
CDR3aa: CASSLRRQVYNEQFF
d_gene: .
v_gene: TRBV28
abundance: once
j_gene: TRBJ2-1

CDR3nt: TGTGCCAGCAGCTTCGCAGACAGGGGCTTGATGGGCTATGGCTACACCTTC
CDR3aa: CASSFADRGLMGYGYTF
d_gene: TRBD1
v_gene: TRBV7-9
abundance: .
j_gene: TRBJ1-2

CDR3nt: TGTGCCAGTAGTATATGGGCAGGCTTCTCTGGAAACACCATATATTTT
CDR3aa: CASSIWAGFSGNTIYF
d_gene: .
v_gene: TRBV19
abundance: .
j_gene: TRBJ1-3

CDR3nt: TGTGCCAGCAGTAGACAGGGAAACTCCTACGAGCAGTACTTC
CDR3aa: CASSRQGNSYEQYF
d_gene: TRBD1
v_gene: TRBV6-5
abundance: .
j_gene: TRBJ2-7

CDR3nt: TGCGCCAGCGGGGCCCAGTCCTCCTACAATGAGCAGTTCTTC
CDR3aa: CASGAQSSYNEQFF
d_gene: .
v_gene: TRBV10-1
abundance: .
j_gene: TRBJ2-1

CDR3nt: TGTGCCAGCAGGATTAGCGTGGACAGGGCAACAGATACGCAGTATTTT
CDR3aa: CASRISVDRATDTQYF
d_gene: TRBD1
v_gene: TRBV27
abundance: .
j_gene: TRBJ2-3

CDR3nt: TGTGCCAGCAGTCAAAACCCTAGCGGGGACTACAATGAGCAGTTCTTC
CDR3aa: CASSQNPSGDYNEQFF
d_gene: TRBD2
v_gene: TRBV27
abundance: .
j_gene: TRBJ2-1

CDR3nt: TGTGCCAGCAGCTTGGCAGGATACTCTGGAAACACCATATATTTT
CDR3aa: CASSLAGYSGNTIYF
d_gene: .
v_gene: TRBV7-2
abundance: .
j_gene: TRBJ1-3

CDR3nt: TGTGCCAGCAGTTACTCGACGGACAGGGGGCTTTACGAGCAGTACTTC
CDR3aa: CASSYSTDRGLYEQYF
d_gene: TRBD1
v_gene: TRBV6-2/TRBV6-3
abundance: .
j_gene: TRBJ2-7

CDR3nt: TGTGCCAGCAGTCCGGGGACAGGGGATCACTATGGCTACACCTTC
CDR3aa: CASSPGTGDHYGYTF
d_gene: TRBD1
v_gene: TRBV28
abundance: .
j_gene: TRBJ1-2

CDR3nt: TGTGCCAGCACCGTCAGGGCCCCTAACTATGGCTACACCTTC
CDR3aa: CASTVRAPNYGYTF
d_gene: .
v_gene: TRBV25-1
abundance: .
j_gene: TRBJ1-2

CDR3nt: TGCGCCAGCAGCTCCACCGGACAGGGTACAAGCGAGCAGTACTTC
CDR3aa: CASSSTGQGTSEQYF
d_gene: TRBD1
v_gene: TRBV5-1
abundance: .
j_gene: TRBJ2-7

CDR3nt: TGTGCCAGCAGCTCGACCACTAGCGGGGAGAACTACGAGCAGTACTTC
CDR3aa: CASSSTTSGENYEQYF
d_gene: TRBD2
v_gene: TRBV13
abundance: .
j_gene: TRBJ2-7

CDR3nt: TGTGCCAGCAGACGGGACAGGGGGCCGAGCTCTGGAAACACCATATATTTT
CDR3aa: CASRRDRGPSSGNTIYF
d_gene: TRBD1
v_gene: TRBV5-5
abundance: .
j_gene: TRBJ1-3

CDR3nt: TGCGCCAGCAGCCAAGATTGGTCTAGCGGAGAATACAATGAGCAGTTCTTC
CDR3aa: CASSQDWSSGEYNEQFF
d_gene: TRBD2
v_gene: TRBV4-3
abundance: .
j_gene: TRBJ2-1

CDR3nt: TGTGCCAGCAGCCTTGGGACAGGGGACGAGCAGTACTTC
CDR3aa: CASSLGTGDEQYF
d_gene: TRBD1
v_gene: TRBV9
abundance: .
j_gene: TRBJ2-7

CDR3nt: TGTGCCAGCAGTTCGGGACGGGGGTACGAGCAGTACTTC
CDR3aa: CASSSGRGYEQYF
d_gene: .
v_gene: TRBV7-2
abundance: .
j_gene: TRBJ2-7

CDR3nt: TGTGCCAGCAGCTTAGTTGCCCTGACTAGCGGTAGCACAGATACGCAGTATTTT
CDR3aa: CASSLVALTSGSTDTQYF
d_gene: TRBD2
v_gene: TRBV7-6
abundance: .
j_gene: TRBJ2-3